Below are 17 T cell receptor beta chains sequenced from a single sample in a study of blood T cell repertoires in COVID-19. Assay: immunoSEQ multiplex PCR; the TCRdb copy retains only in-frame clones and omits some. Of about 71,000 clones in the sample, about four fifths were seen once. The specimen was peripheral blood. The receptors come from an elderly woman with acute or convalescent COVID-19.

This chain connects TRBV5-6 to TRBJ1-1; D perhaps matches TRBD1 (6 bases). The CDR3 is 15 residues long. Between the trimmed V and J ends, which lost 0 bases and 4 bases, there was a span of 13 bases. Germline V gene lookup returns CDR1 SGHDT and CDR2 YYEEEE. CDR3 amino acids: CASSLGLLGGTEAFF. CDR3 coding DNA: TGTGCCAGCAGCTTGGGATTATTAGGGGGCACTGAAGCTTTCTTT.

The J gene is TRBJ1-5, the V gene TRBV19; TRBD1 matches 10 bases. Germline V gene data show CDR1 as LNHDA and CDR2 as SQIVND (reference sequence). Unmatched junction bases numbered 4, after V lost 4 bases and J lost 1 base. There are 16 residues in the CDR3. Here the CDR3 reads CASSTRTGGSNQPQHF. In nucleotides, the CDR3 is TGTGCCAGTAGTACTCGGACAGGGGGAAGCAATCAGCCCCAGCATTTT.

CDR3 region: CASSQGWTSGRNEQFF. The CDR3 coding sequence is TGCGCCAGCAGCCAAGGTTGGACTAGCGGGAGGAATGAGCAGTTCTTC. The chain carries TRBV4-1 and TRBJ2-1, with 14 bases matching TRBD2. The J segment lost 7 bases and the V segment lost 1 base, leaving 3 bases of the junction unmatched. Looked up from germline, CDR1 is MGHRA and CDR2 is YSYEKL. The CDR3 is 16 amino acids.

V gene TRBV6-4 combines with J gene TRBJ2-7, with 9 bases fitting TRBD2. Germline V gene sequence: CDR1 MRHNA, CDR2 SNTAGT. This CDR3 comprises 14 residues. V trimming: 6 bases; J trimming: 5 bases; junction bases outside the gene matches: 8. The CDR3 coding sequence is TGTGCCAGCAGGACCACTAGCGGGCGAAACGAGCAGTACTTC. Residues: CASRTTSGRNEQYF.

The CDR3 loop is CSAQAGIGYEQYF. CDR3 nucleotides: TGCAGCGCCCAGGCGGGGATCGGCTACGAGCAGTACTTC. This sequence joins TRBV29-1 and TRBJ2-7, with D tentatively TRBD2 (6 bases). The V and J ends lost 7 bases and 3 bases respectively, with 16 bases between them. Germline V gives CDR1 SQVTM, CDR2 ANQGSEA. This CDR3 is built from 13 residues.

This sequence joins TRBV18 and TRBJ2-3; D is perhaps TRBD1 (6 bases). V shed 6 bases and J shed 2 bases, with 15 bases lying between them. From germline, CDR1 is KGHSH and CDR2 LQKENI. The CDR3 sequence is 15 residues long. CDR3 protein: CASSQGHRLTDTQYF. The CDR3 DNA is TGTGCCAGCTCCCAGGGACACCGGCTCACAGATACGCAGTATTTT.

The chain has TRBV28 and TRBJ2-4, with TRBD1 matching over 9 bases. The ends lost 2 bases at V and 3 bases at J; junction bases unmatched: 8. The CDR3 covers 17 residues. Germline V CDR1 and CDR2: MDHEN, SYDVKM. The CDR3 coding sequence is TGTGCCAGCAGTTTACCACCACAGGGGGCAGGCAAAAACATTCAGTACTTC. Its protein is CASSLPPQGAGKNIQYF. Based on the CDR3 plus reference TRBV28 and TRBJ2-4, the full variable domain is DVKVTQSSRYLVKRTGEKVFLECVQDMDHENMFWYRQDPGLGLRLIYFSYDVKMKEKGDIPEGYSVSREKKERFSLILESASTNQTSMYLCASSLPPQGAGKNIQYFGAGTRLSVL.

The rearrangement uses TRBV2 and TRBJ1-2; TRBD1 might be the D (5 bases). Trimming took 3 bases from V and 9 from J, leaving 11 bases between them. The germline gives CDR1 SNHLY, CDR2 FYNNEI. The length of the CDR3 is 12 residues. The CDR3 protein is CASSEGTGSYTF. DNA of the CDR3: TGTGCCAGCAGTGAGGGCACAGGCAGCTACACCTTC.

The rearrangement links TRBV11-1 to TRBJ1-2; 7 bases line up with TRBD1. V shed 5 bases, J shed 6 bases, and the junction held 6 bases outside the gene matches. Germline values: CDR1 SGHAT, CDR2 FQDESV (reference sequence). This CDR3 comprises 13 residues. CDR3: CASSTTGENGYTF. CDR3 sequence (DNA): TGTGCCAGCAGCACAACAGGGGAGAATGGCTACACCTTC.

The chain has TRBV7-9 and TRBJ2-7, with D perhaps TRBD1 (6 bases). Trimming took 4 bases from V and 2 from J, leaving 12 bases between them. The CDR3 contains 14 residues. CDR1 is SEHNR and CDR2 is FQNEAQ in the germline V gene (reference sequence). CDR3 protein: CASSSQGPTYEQYF. CDR3 bases: TGTGCCAGCAGCTCCCAGGGGCCAACCTACGAGCAGTACTTC.

The rearrangement links TRBV3-1 (or the pseudogene TRBV3-2) to TRBJ2-7; D is unclear. The V end was cut by 1 base, the J end by 2 bases, with 9 bases between. Germline V gene lookup returns CDR1 LGHDT and CDR2 YNNKEL (reference sequence). The CDR3 has 14 amino acids. CDR3 residues: CASSQGGTTYEQYF. Written as DNA, the CDR3 is TGTGCCAGCAGCCAAGGAGGCACAACCTACGAGCAGTACTTC.

The genes are TRBV2 and TRBJ2-3; 12 bases align to TRBD2. Germline values: CDR1 SNHLY, CDR2 FYNNEI. This CDR3 spans 14 amino acids. Trimming took 4 bases from V and 7 from J; bases not matched to a gene: 3. CDR3 amino acids: CASSAGLAGNTQYF. The DNA for the CDR3 is TGTGCCAGCAGTGCAGGACTAGCGGGAAATACGCAGTATTTT. Variable domain in full (rest from reference TRBV2 and TRBJ2-3): EPEVTQTPSHQVTQMGQEVILRCVPISNHLYFYWYRQILGQKVEFLVSFYNNEISEKSEIFDDQFSVERPDGSNFTLKIRSTKLEDSAMYFCASSAGLAGNTQYFGPGTRLTVL.

CDR3 DNA: TGTGCCAGCAGCAAGGGTGGTGGACAGGGGGGAATTTCACCCCTCCACTTT. The encoded protein is CASSKGGGQGGISPLHF. The chain is built from TRBV7-2 and TRBJ1-6; 10 positions agree with TRBD1. Trimming cost V 5 bases and J 9 bases; bases outside gene matches: 13. CDR3 length: 17 residues. Germline-derived CDR1 and CDR2 are SGHTA and FQGNSA.

This clone has a count of ten or more. The chain combines TRBV6-1 with TRBJ2-1; 7 bases match TRBD2. Germline values: CDR1 MNHNS, CDR2 SASEGT. V trimming: 2 bases; J trimming: 0 bases; junction bases outside the gene matches: 7. The CDR3 extends over 17 amino acids. CDR3 protein: CASSERDYPASYNEQFF. As DNA, the CDR3 is TGTGCCAGCAGTGAACGGGACTACCCCGCCTCCTACAATGAGCAGTTCTTC.

The V gene is TRBV7-8, the J gene TRBJ1-5; no reliable D call. Germline CDR1 SGHVS, CDR2 FQNEAQ. The V end lost 2 bases, the J end lost 1 base, and 9 bases lay between the germline ends. This CDR3 spans 15 amino acids. CDR3 DNA: TGTGCCAGCAGCTTAATTGGAGGGAGCAATCAGCCCCAGCATTTT. This encodes CASSLIGGSNQPQHF.

This chain uses TRBV6-2 or TRBV6-3 with TRBJ2-6; TRBD1 aligns across 7 bases. Trimming at V came to 5 bases and at J to 5 bases, leaving 21 bases not matched to a gene. The CDR3 loop spans 20 amino acids. CDR1 is MNHEY, CDR2 SVGEGT, per germline. For the CDR3, the DNA is TGTGCCAGCAGTCCCTTAGTTAGGAACAGGGGCGGTGAGAGGGCCAACGTCCTGACTTTC. It yields the protein CASSPLVRNRGGERANVLTF.

V usage is TRBV7-2 and J usage is TRBJ1-2, with a tentative D call TRBD1 (5 bases). Germline V CDR1 and CDR2: SGHTA, FQGNSA. Between the trimmed V and J ends, which lost 1 base and 3 bases, there was a span of 6 bases. The CDR3 runs to 13 residues. Here the CDR3 DNA reads TGTGCCAGCAGCTTAGGACAGTACTATGGCTACACCTTC. Residues: CASSLGQYYGYTF.